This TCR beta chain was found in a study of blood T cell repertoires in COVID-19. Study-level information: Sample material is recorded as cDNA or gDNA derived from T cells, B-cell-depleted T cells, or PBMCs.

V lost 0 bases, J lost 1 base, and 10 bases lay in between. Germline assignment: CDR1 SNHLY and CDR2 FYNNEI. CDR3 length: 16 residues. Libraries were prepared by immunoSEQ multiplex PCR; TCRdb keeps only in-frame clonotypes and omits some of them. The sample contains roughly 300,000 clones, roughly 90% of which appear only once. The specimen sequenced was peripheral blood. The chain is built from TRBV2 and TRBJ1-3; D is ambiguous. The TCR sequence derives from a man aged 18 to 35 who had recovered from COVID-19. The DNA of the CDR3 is TGTGCCAGCAGTGAAGCGACCTCGGGGTCTGGAAACACCATATATTTT. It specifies CASSEATSGSGNTIYF.